Listed here are 13 T cell receptor beta chains from one sample, sequenced in a study of blood T cell repertoires in COVID-19. Assay used: immunoSEQ multiplex PCR; TCRdb lists only in-frame clones, some missing. Of hundreds of thousands of clones listed, roughly 90% are singletons. Specimen: peripheral blood. These receptors originate from a woman in her twenties or thirties with COVID-19, enrolled during active disease.

This chain joins TRBV19 and TRBJ1-1, with TRBD1 matching over 7 bases. This CDR3 region has 14 residues. Germline V gene sequence: CDR1 LNHDA, CDR2 SQIVND (reference sequence). V shed 5 bases, J shed 1 base, and the junction held 4 bases outside the gene matches. The CDR3 coding sequence is TGTGCCAGTAGTGAGGGACAGTCGAACACTGAAGCTTTCTTT. Translated, it gives CASSEGQSNTEAFF.

The chain employs TRBV28 and TRBJ1-2; TRBD1 aligns across 9 bases. This CDR3 comprises 14 residues. CDR1 and CDR2 (germline): MDHEN, SYDVKM. V shed 6 bases and J 11 bases; nucleotides not matched to a gene: 13. CDR3 sequence (DNA): TGTGCCAGCAGGTCCACAGGGGGCGGGATTGGGTACACCTTC. As protein: CASRSTGGGIGYTF.

The J gene is TRBJ1-4, the V gene TRBV19, with TRBD1 as a possible D gene (6 bases). The CDR3 contains 16 residues. In germline, CDR1 is LNHDA, CDR2 SQIVND (reference sequence). With 6 bases removed from V and 2 bases from J, the gap between germline ends came to 16 bases. The DNA for the CDR3 is TGTGCCAGTAGCAAATCATACAGGGCTACTAATGAAAAACTGTTTTTT. Its translation: CASSKSYRATNEKLFF.

This chain joins TRBV7-2 and TRBJ2-1; 7 bases agree with TRBD2. This CDR3 is built from 15 residues. In germline, CDR1 is SGHTA, CDR2 FQGNSA. V dropped 0 bases and J dropped 7; count of bases not matched to a gene: 6. DNA for the CDR3: TGTGCCAGCAGCTTAGCTTCCGGGAGGAGGAATGAGCAGTTCTTC. This sequence encodes CASSLASGRRNEQFF.

Regarding this clone: Mismatch with germline at one junction end may stem from a read error. J is TRBJ1-2 and V is TRBV7-7; 7 bases match TRBD1. CDR3 length equals 14 residues. In germline, CDR1 is SSHAT, CDR2 FNYEAQ (reference sequence). The CDR3 DNA sequence: TGTGCTAGCAGCTTTTTGGGCCAGGGGGTCGGCTACACCTTC. This sequence encodes CASSFLGQGVGYTF.

This clone was detected only a few times. V and J are TRBV4-3 and TRBJ1-5; a possible D gene is TRBD1 (6 bases). CDR1 is LGHNA, CDR2 YSLEER, per germline. With 0 bases removed from V and 1 base from J, the gap between germline ends came to 10 bases. The CDR3 totals 16 residues. The CDR3 here is CASSQDLDSSNQPQHF. CDR3 coding DNA: TGCGCCAGCAGCCAAGACCTGGACAGCAGCAATCAGCCCCAGCATTTT.

The chain joins TRBV5-1 to TRBJ1-3; TRBD1 matches 9 bases. Unmatched junction bases numbered 5, after V lost 4 bases and J lost 3 bases. The CDR3 has 15 amino acids. Germline V gives CDR1 SGHRS, CDR2 YFSETQ. Here the CDR3 reads CASSHRGLSGNTIYF. CDR3 in DNA: TGCGCCAGCAGCCACAGGGGGCTGAGTGGAAACACCATATATTTT.

V usage is TRBV6-5 and J usage is TRBJ2-7; 7 nucleotides match TRBD1. The CDR3 extends over 13 amino acids. The germline CDR1 and CDR2 sequences are MNHEY and SVGAGI. The V gene end was trimmed by 6 bases and the J gene end by 0 bases; junction bases not matched to a gene: 2. The CDR3 loop reads CASRPGGSYEQYF. CDR3 nucleotide sequence: TGTGCCAGCAGGCCAGGGGGCTCCTACGAGCAGTACTTC.

The rearrangement links TRBV7-9 to TRBJ2-7, with TRBD2 matching over 11 bases. The ends lost 0 bases at V and 4 bases at J; junction bases unmatched: 2. Looked up from germline, CDR1 is SEHNR and CDR2 is FQNEAQ (reference sequence). This CDR3 is 15 amino acids long. CDR3 sequence: CASSLAASGGYEQYF. The CDR3 DNA follows: TGTGCCAGCAGCTTAGCGGCTAGCGGGGGGTACGAGCAGTACTTC.

The CDR3 is CASSVVKSNQPQHF. The DNA of the CDR3 is TGTGCCAGCTCGGTAGTAAAGAGCAATCAGCCCCAGCATTTT. This rearrangement joins TRBV18 to TRBJ1-5; the D is unclear. This CDR3 is 14 amino acids long. Germline-derived CDR1 and CDR2 are KGHSH and LQKENI. The V and J ends lost 6 bases and 1 base respectively, with 10 bases between them.

The CDR3 nucleotides read TGTGCCAGCAGCCCCCGACGGGTAAGCAATCAGCCCCAGCATTTT. It codes for CASSPRRVSNQPQHF. The J gene is TRBJ1-5, the V gene TRBV6-5; D not resolved. The CDR3 spans 15 residues. Per germline, CDR1 MNHEY and CDR2 SVGAGI. V was cut by 6 bases and J by 1 base, with 13 bases left in between.

V and J are TRBV19 and TRBJ2-3; D perhaps matches TRBD2 (6 bases). This CDR3 has 17 residues. V shed 6 bases and J shed 4 bases, with 23 bases lying between them. Per the germline V gene, CDR1 is LNHDA and CDR2 is SQIVND (reference sequence). CDR3 in DNA: TGTGCCAGTAGCCTAGGAGTTGCGGGACCCAGGGCAGATACGCAGTATTTT. Protein: CASSLGVAGPRADTQYF.

V gene TRBV14 combines with J gene TRBJ2-1; a weak D match, TRBD1 (6 bases). The V end lost 1 base, the J end lost 5 bases, and 15 bases lay between the germline ends. This CDR3 has 16 residues. Germline CDR1 and CDR2: SGHDN and FVKESK. DNA of the CDR3: TGTGCCAGCAGCCAAGGGGGAAGGGGGACCCACAATGAGCAGTTCTTC. It yields the protein CASSQGGRGTHNEQFF.